This TCR beta chain was captured in a study of blood T cells in healthy people across ages. Then a second PCR, running roughly 7 to 12 cycles, was carried out with a sample-barcoded 5' primer and a J-beta primer mix. TCRdb re-analysed the 5' RACE reads in MiXCR, keeping a single row per CDR3 protein. The top ten hold 10% to 13% of the sample, which has 750,000 to 950,000 distinct CDR3 sequences, around 29% seen once. Germline CDR1 reads MDHEN; CDR2 reads SYDVKM. The V and J ends lost 2 bases and 1 base respectively, with 5 bases between them. The CDR3 loop spans 13 amino acids. It was approximately 10 milliliters of peripheral blood that were drawn from each donor. These records were also assigned to another study, of T cells of mothers and their children. This second report adds: Mothers gave over 9 million TCR beta CDR3 reads each, and children 2.5 million to 3 million each.

The receptor comes from a woman between 40 and 50 years old in good health. The chain recombines TRBV28 with TRBJ1-2, with D unresolved. The specimen sequenced was blood. This chain's CDR3 is CASSLHINYGYTF. The CDR3 DNA reads TGTGCCAGCAGTTTACATATTAACTATGGCTACACCTTC.